Presented here are 17 T cell receptor beta chains from one specimen sequenced in a study of blood T cell repertoires in COVID-19. Data came from immunoSEQ multiplex PCR; TCRdb stores just in-frame clones and leaves some out. The sample lists approximately 330,000 clones, more than 75% occurring once. The sequenced sample consisted of peripheral blood. The receptors stem from a woman in her forties or fifties with active or convalescent COVID-19.

The rearrangement uses TRBV28 and TRBJ2-1; D might be TRBD1 (5 bases). The V and J ends lost 5 bases and 0 bases respectively, with 11 bases between them. Germline loops: CDR1 MDHEN, CDR2 SYDVKM. There are 15 residues in the CDR3. CDR3: CASSRQFSSYNEQFF. As DNA, the CDR3 is TGTGCCAGCAGTCGACAGTTTAGCTCCTACAATGAGCAGTTCTTC.

The rearrangement joins TRBV5-1 to TRBJ2-3; 8 nucleotides line up with TRBD1. Per the germline V gene, CDR1 is SGHRS and CDR2 is YFSETQ. The CDR3 sequence is 14 residues long. With V trimmed by 3 bases and J by 5 bases, 5 bases remained unmatched. The CDR3 coding sequence is TGCGCCAGCAGCTCCCGGACAGGGAAAGATACGCAGTATTTT. This translates into CASSSRTGKDTQYF.

The rearrangement uses TRBV7-3 and TRBJ2-2; no reliable D call. The CDR3 consists of 13 residues. Germline loops: CDR1 SGHTA, CDR2 FQGTGA. The V gene lost 5 bases and the J gene lost 6 bases, with 10 bases spanning the gap. The CDR3 loop is CASSPPGSGELFF. In DNA form, the CDR3 reads TGTGCCAGCAGCCCTCCTGGCTCCGGGGAGCTGTTTTTT.

The J gene is TRBJ1-2, the V gene TRBV18, with D unclear. V was trimmed by 0 bases and J by 1 base, leaving 9 bases between them. Germline V gives CDR1 KGHSH, CDR2 LQKENI. The CDR3 contains 15 residues. CDR3 coding DNA: TGTGCCAGCTCACCACCCACACGGGATAACTATGGCTACACCTTC. Encoded protein: CASSPPTRDNYGYTF.

The CDR3 loop reads CASRPTSGRYEQYF. The CDR3 region has the DNA TGTGCCAGCAGACCCACTAGCGGGAGATACGAGCAGTACTTC. The chain is built from TRBV6-5 and TRBJ2-7, with 11 bases identical to TRBD2. Germline-derived CDR1 and CDR2 are MNHEY and SVGAGI. The CDR3 length is 14 residues. With 6 bases clipped from V and 4 bases from J, the junction kept 5 bases outside the gene matches.

The V gene is TRBV6-4, the J gene TRBJ1-1; a weak D match, TRBD1 (5 bases). Trimming stripped 5 bases from V and 1 base from J, with 8 bases between. Germline V lookup: CDR1 MRHNA, CDR2 SNTAGT. The CDR3 runs 13 residues. CDR3 sequence (DNA): TGTGCCAGCAGTTTACAGGAGAACACTGAAGCTTTCTTT. This codes for CASSLQENTEAFF.

This clone was recorded only once. V is TRBV5-5 and J is TRBJ1-1; no clear D. The CDR3 runs 13 residues. Per the germline V gene, CDR1 is SGHKS and CDR2 is YYEKEE (reference sequence). Trimming left V 4 bases short and J 6 bases short, with 13 bases between. CDR3 nucleotides: TGTGCCAGCAGCCAGGTCCCTATCGCTGAAGCTTTCTTT. Its protein product is CASSQVPIAEAFF.

CDR3 sequence reads: CASSLVSLLQSGKNTEAFF. For the CDR3, the DNA is TGTGCCAGCAGCTTAGTCTCCCTTTTACAAAGCGGCAAGAACACTGAAGCTTTCTTT. The chain combines TRBV7-3 with TRBJ1-1; no definite D call. CDR3 size: 19 residues. Trimming cost V 2 bases and J 1 base, with 23 bases left between them. Germline V gives CDR1 SGHTA, CDR2 FQGTGA.

The chain carries TRBV6-4 and TRBJ2-1; possibly TRBD1 for D (5 bases). Germline lookup yields CDR1 MRHNA and CDR2 SNTAGT. Trimming shortened V by 2 bases and J by 4 bases, and 15 bases separated the two germline ends. The length of the CDR3 is 16 residues. The CDR3 is CASSDAAGKPYNEQFF. The DNA for the CDR3 is TGTGCCAGCAGTGACGCAGCAGGGAAACCATACAATGAGCAGTTCTTC.

This clone appeared once. The chain's CDR3 is CAWKGQGPGELFF. CDR3 coding DNA: TGTGCCTGGAAGGGACAGGGGCCCGGGGAGCTGTTTTTT. The V call is TRBV30, the J call TRBJ2-2; 10 nucleotides line up with TRBD1. The CDR3 runs 13 residues. V dropped 4 bases and J dropped 6; count of bases not matched to a gene: 2. Germline CDR1 reads GTSNPN; CDR2 reads SVGIG (reference sequence).

This chain connects TRBV27 to TRBJ2-3, with a weak D call TRBD2 (6 bases). The germline V gene encodes CDR1 MNHEY and CDR2 SMNVEV (reference sequence). V lost 6 bases and J 6 bases, leaving 13 bases between the germline ends. This CDR3 is built from 13 residues. The CDR3 protein is CASRRPGRDTQYF. The CDR3 DNA sequence: TGTGCCAGCAGACGTCCGGGGAGGGATACGCAGTATTTT.

The chain joins TRBV6-5 to TRBJ2-7; the D gene is possibly TRBD1 (7 bases). Germline V gene data show CDR1 as MNHEY and CDR2 as SVGAGI. Deletions cut 6 bases from V and 4 bases from J, with 19 bases between. This CDR3 has 15 amino acids. This CDR3 reads CASSPSGGFRYEQYF. In nucleotides, the CDR3 is TGTGCCAGCAGCCCCTCAGGGGGGTTTAGATACGAGCAGTACTTC.

The table lists this clone with a count of one. This chain links TRBV4-3 with TRBJ1-2, with D hard to call. V dropped 1 base and J dropped 6 bases, with 12 bases sitting between them. Germline V gene sequence: CDR1 LGHNA, CDR2 YSLEER. This CDR3 region has 14 residues. In nucleotides, the CDR3 is TGCGCCAGCAGCCAAGGAACACGCTCCCATGGCTACACCTTC. It is translated as CASSQGTRSHGYTF.

To note about this clone: Other nucleotide sequences from this sample produce the same CDR3. The V and J genes are TRBV19 and TRBJ2-7, with D hard to call. The V gene's germline CDR1 is LNHDA and CDR2 SQIVND (reference sequence). This CDR3 has 13 amino acids. V was cut by 5 bases and J by 0 bases, with 8 bases left in between. The DNA for the CDR3 is TGTGCCAGTAGTCGGTCGGGCTCCTACGAGCAGTACTTC. Protein sequence: CASSRSGSYEQYF.

The CDR3 protein is CASSYSTGGGETQYF. For the CDR3, the DNA is TGTGCCAGCAGTTACTCGACAGGGGGCGGAGAGACCCAGTACTTC. V gene TRBV6-5 combines with J gene TRBJ2-5; 10 bases fit TRBD1. The CDR3 totals 15 residues. Germline assignment: CDR1 MNHEY and CDR2 SVGAGI. The V segment lost 0 bases and the J segment 4 bases; nucleotides outside the gene matches: 2.

This chain joins TRBV6-2 or TRBV6-3 and TRBJ2-3, with 10 bases aligning to TRBD2. V lost 0 bases to trimming and J lost 2 bases; unmatched junction nucleotides: 5. This CDR3 contains 17 residues. Germline assignment: CDR1 MNHEY and CDR2 SVGEGT. The CDR3 DNA follows: TGTGCCAGCAGTTACTCGGCTAGCGGGAGTTACACAGATACGCAGTATTTT. Translated: CASSYSASGSYTDTQYF.

The rearrangement joins TRBV9 to TRBJ2-3; 12 nucleotides match TRBD2. CDR1 SGDLS and CDR2 YYNGEE come from the germline V gene. The CDR3 runs to 18 residues. V gave up 0 bases and J gave up 8 bases; unmatched junction bases: 13. Here the CDR3 reads CASSVVSPAGLAGPTQYF. The CDR3 region has the DNA TGTGCCAGCAGCGTAGTTTCACCTGCGGGACTAGCGGGTCCTACGCAGTATTTT.